This T cell receptor (beta chain) is from a study of cytomegalovirus exposure and HLA in healthy donors. In germline, CDR1 is MNHEY, CDR2 SVGAGI. There are 16 residues in the CDR3. The V and J ends lost 2 bases and 4 bases, in that order; junction bases with no gene match: 5. The PCR used 60 Vbeta and 13 Jbeta primers. This table comes from immunoSEQ multiplex PCR, and its TCRdb copy is limited to in-frame clones, with some not included. The table has some 90,000 clones, over 55% seen once; the top ten hold about 5.4%. This rearrangement joins TRBV6-5 to TRBJ2-6; TRBD1 matches at 7 bases. The origin of this receptor is a boy under 18 in good health and CMV-seropositive. Sequenced: PBMCs. CDR3 amino acids: CASSYMTGYGANVLTF. CDR3 sequence (DNA): TGTGCCAGCAGTTACATGACAGGGTACGGGGCCAACGTCCTGACTTTC.